This TCR beta chain was sequenced for a study of cytomegalovirus exposure and HLA in healthy donors (dated by TCRdb to the late 2010s). At the level of the whole study: An earlier analysis of approximately 600 of the donors reported approximately 270 Gb of sequence data and 100 million to 140 million unique TCR beta sequences from some 180 million T cells. An earlier analysis of 587 of the donors used high-throughput TCR beta sequencing to judge whether each TCR beta V gene segment behaved as functional or pseudogenic. To predict cytomegalovirus infection status, the study combined high-throughput TCR immunosequencing, statistical association of individual TCRs with disease status, and machine learning. The number of typed donors differed by locus: about 620-640 for A, B, C, DRB1 and DQB1; approximately 520 for DQA1; 606 for DPA1; and 400 to 480 for DPB1. In the later analysis, no new phenotypic data were used to find candidate immune exposures; instead, reliance was placed on TCR beta sequences and their occurrence across donors. A later analysis re-analyzed previously published TCR beta repertoires from roughly 690 donors and added high-resolution HLA genotyping to study TCR occurrence patterns. Genome-wide SNP genotypes for about 65% of the 666 donors were used in a later genetic analysis, which treated that subset as a discovery cohort. Among roughly 400 genotyped donors of the cohort, an average of about 240,000 unique TCR beta nucleotide sequences was sequenced per donor, of which about 19% were non-productive. Alongside the repertoire data, information on donor age, sex, ethnicity and CMV serostatus was compiled. An early release covering 550 to 650 HLA-typed donors comprised roughly 300 gigabases of sequencing data and 65 million to 100 million unique TCR sequences. Along with the roughly 700-subject first cohort, a separate validation cohort of over a hundred different subjects was used. All discovery cohort repertoires had been generated using a single sequencing platform. The study aimed to test whether signatures of past pathogen exposure could be identified by cataloging public T cell receptors. The genetic ancestry cluster associated with self-reported Caucasian donors included 80% to 90% of the roughly 400 genotyped donors. Using immunosequencing, the study profiled T cell repertoires from about 620 subjects and related those repertoires to cytomegalovirus serostatus. Both class I and class II loci were covered by HLA typing, at four-digit resolution. Four or five DR-DQ haplotypes were handled as single units for association and clustering, since linkage in the cohort was strong.

Library creation used the immunoSEQ multiplex PCR assay. A mixture of 60 forward primers for TCR Vbeta segments and 13 reverse primers for TCR Jbeta segments was used in the multiplex PCR. The CDR3 region of rearranged TCR beta genes was amplified from genomic DNA with a multiplex PCR assay. The Illumina HiSeq System was used to sequence the amplified TCR beta libraries as 87-base-pair reads. The authors processed their data as follows. A later analysis tallied 75 million to 95 million unique TCR beta chains across the 666 repertoires, and approximately 9.9 million of those chains were shared by two or more donors. Raw reads were error-corrected and collapsed into unique sequences by a nearest-neighbor algorithm in which closely related sequences were merged to remove PCR and sequencing errors. To assign V, D and J gene segments, CDR3 sequences were aligned to IMGT reference sequences. For a sequence to be retained, a match of at least six nucleotides to both a V gene segment and a J gene segment was required. A rearrangement was called productive if the CDR3 had no stop codons and remained in frame with V and J, and every other rearrangement was called non-productive. Following IMGT convention, CDR3 was defined as the stretch from the second conserved V-encoded cysteine up to the conserved J-encoded phenylalanine. Sequences without an unambiguous match to a single V gene segment were excluded from the earlier analysis of a few hundred of the donors. An earlier analysis of a few hundred of the donors called V segments functional above 56.7% productive rearrangements and segregating when the between-donor standard deviation exceeded 5%. A statistical classification framework was developed to diagnose cytomegalovirus status using the catalog of TCR beta chain sequences. V and J gene assignment, in a later analysis, came from comparing TCR nucleotide sequences with IMGT/GENE-DB human TR gene sequences. Using the TCRdist pipeline, a later analysis assigned CDR3 sequences along with most-parsimonious VDJ recombination scenarios. In a later analysis, each TCR beta chain was defined by its CDR3 amino acid sequence together with its V-gene family, and reads without a unique V-gene family were excluded. To address suspected cross-contamination and a sequencing artifact, a later analysis removed approximately 600 highly shared, low-generation-probability nucleotide sequences. In a later analysis, a clonal expansion index for each public chain was calculated from normalized within-repertoire ranks of inferred template counts. In a later analysis, generation probabilities were computed using a VDJ recombination model fitted to out-of-frame rearrangements, and the results were checked against IGoR. Hypergeometric tests were used in a later analysis to score TCR-TCR, TCR-HLA and TCR-CMV co-occurrence, with a repertoire-size bias correction applied to the TCR pairs. A later analysis estimated false discovery rates by permuting HLA or CMV assignments 20 times. In a later analysis, co-occurring TCRs were grouped using DBSCAN, with TCRdist sequence similarity added in when clustering inside HLA-allele-positive subsets. Co-occurrence clustering excluded repertoires with fewer than 30,000 or more than 120,000 public chains, plus five with anomalous nucleotide sharing. The table comes from immuneACCESS by way of TCRdb, which keeps in-frame sequences with V and J called. Part of the clones is missing from these tables; in studies checked, under half for an unresolved V gene and the rest for unknown reasons. V and J calls and clone size are as listed in that table; D and trimming were resolved from the DNA. Recorded for this sample are 150,000 to 200,000 clones; 65% to 75% of them occurred a single time. About 1.6% of the sample rests with the top ten.

On the study overall, not on this receptor specifically: A further reported finding was that TCR beta sequences accurately predicted the HLA-A and HLA-B alleles for most subjects in the first cohort. Strong co-occurrence of HLA alleles, especially DR and DQ, made assigning TCR associations to individual alleles difficult. In a later genetic analysis, fewer N-insertions in productive TCRs were reported among donors in an Asian-associated ancestry cluster than the roughly 640-donor mean. The study gave a list of 150 to 200 TCR beta chains associated with cytomegalovirus. In an earlier analysis of 587 of the donors, most TCR beta V segments appeared in productive rearrangements about 90% or about 30% of the time, broadly matching IMGT annotations. The earlier analysis of a few hundred of the donors excluded roughly 17 rarely observed V segments, including chromosome 9 orphons, because counts were too low. Compared with equally common non-associated chains, HLA-associated TCR beta chains in a later analysis were more clonally expanded and had lower generation probabilities. According to a later analysis, parvovirus B19, influenza, CMV and Epstein-Barr virus appeared linked to several top co-occurrence clusters. Presence/absence analyses assumed roughly uniform sequencing depth across donors, an assumption that may not hold. A later analysis found that most CMV-associated TCR beta chains appeared HLA-restricted, with HLA associations seemingly driven largely by CMV exposure. In this cohort, only TCR beta chains were sequenced, and detectable features were limited by the absence of alpha or paired-chain data. In vitro tests confirmed that a few of the cytomegalovirus-associated TCR beta chains recognize cytomegalovirus antigens. Correlated functional status among segregating V segments might be attributable to linkage disequilibrium, but an unknown experimental factor could not be ruled out. The classifier was reported to diagnose cytomegalovirus status with high specificity and sensitivity in both the original and validation cohorts. Immune exposure information for the cohort was limited to CMV serostatus. Across donors, most TCR sequences were observed very rarely, whereas some public TCRs were present in many individuals. Because HLA typing was unavailable for some donors at each locus, only the typed subset was used in association tests. A later genetic analysis associated a missense DCLRE1C variant with V-gene and J-gene trimming of TCR beta chains, and an independent cohort replicated the association. Some IMGT-functional V segments, including TRBV6-2 and TRBV6-3, could not be distinguished by the 87-base-pair reads and were therefore excluded. In a later analysis, TCR association rates were found to vary across HLA loci, with the most associated TCRs seen for DRB1 alleles and the fewest for HLA-C alleles. A cluster of highly shared sequence variants was judged likely to be a technical artifact of the sequencing pipeline. The authors suggested that the approach could potentially be extended to other disease states and immunological phenotypes. In a later analysis, around 17,000 TCR beta sequences were associated with specific HLA alleles at a false discovery rate of 0.05.

This clone occurred once. The antigen it recognizes is unknown. The input lacks base qualities; no much larger clone sits a single base away. In total, approximately 610 healthy bone marrow donors made up the cohort. At the time of sampling, all cohort members were nominally healthy, though unrecorded immune exposures were likely present. The donor was CMV seronegative and was included in the group of about 400 seronegative cohort members. A peripheral blood sample was provided by each donor, and peripheral blood mononuclear cells were used for TCR beta sequencing. The Qiagen DNeasy Blood Extraction Kit was used to extract genomic DNA from the blood cell samples. The germline V gene encodes CDR1 SNHLY and CDR2 FYNNEI. The V end gives up 7 bases and the J end 4 bases, leaving 7 bases in the junction not matched to a gene. The CDR3 runs 14 amino acids, cysteine and phenylalanine included. Solely the CDR3 DNA is kept, with 42 bases framed from the first base.

Material for sequencing was PBMCs. This sequence originates from a girl between 5 and 17 years old in good health and CMV-seronegative. The receptor chain draws on TRBV2 and TRBJ1-1; 9 central bases correspond to TRBD1. The CDR3 corresponds to CASILQGAVTEAFF. The DNA is as follows: TGTGCCAGCATCCTACAGGGGGCGGTCACTGAAGCTTTCTTT.